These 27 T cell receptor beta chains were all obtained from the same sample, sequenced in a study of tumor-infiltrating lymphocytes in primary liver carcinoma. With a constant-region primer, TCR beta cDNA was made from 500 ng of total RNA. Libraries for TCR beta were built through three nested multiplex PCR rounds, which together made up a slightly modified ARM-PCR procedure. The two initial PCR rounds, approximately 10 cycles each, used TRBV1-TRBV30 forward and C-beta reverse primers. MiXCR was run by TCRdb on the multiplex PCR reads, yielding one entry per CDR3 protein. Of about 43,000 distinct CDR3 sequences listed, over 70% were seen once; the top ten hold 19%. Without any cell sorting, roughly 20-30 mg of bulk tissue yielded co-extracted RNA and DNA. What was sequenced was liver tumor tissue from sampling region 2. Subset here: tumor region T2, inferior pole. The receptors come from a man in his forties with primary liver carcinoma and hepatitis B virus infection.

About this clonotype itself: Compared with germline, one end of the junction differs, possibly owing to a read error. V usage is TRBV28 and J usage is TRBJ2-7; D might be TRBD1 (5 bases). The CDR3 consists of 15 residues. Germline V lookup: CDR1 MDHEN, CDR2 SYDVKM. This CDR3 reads CASSLWGRSMVEQYF. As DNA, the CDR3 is TGTGCAAGCAGTTTATGGGGCAGGAGCATGGTCGAGCAGTACTTC.

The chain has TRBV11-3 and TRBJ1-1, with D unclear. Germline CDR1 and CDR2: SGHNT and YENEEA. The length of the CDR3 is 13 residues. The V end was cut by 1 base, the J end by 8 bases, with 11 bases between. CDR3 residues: CASSLADITEAFF. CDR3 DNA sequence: TGTGCCAGCAGCTTAGCAGATATCACCGAAGCTTTCTTT.

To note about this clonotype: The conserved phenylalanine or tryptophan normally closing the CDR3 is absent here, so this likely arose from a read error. Here the CDR3 DNA reads TGTGCCAGCATGGGGGGATCTAGCGGGACCAACACCAGGGAGCTGTTTATT. It translates to CASMGGSSGTNTRELFI. V gene TRBV5-4 combines with J gene TRBJ2-2; TRBD2 matches at 9 bases. This CDR3 is built from 17 residues. CDR1 SGHNT and CDR2 YYREEE come from the germline V gene (reference sequence).

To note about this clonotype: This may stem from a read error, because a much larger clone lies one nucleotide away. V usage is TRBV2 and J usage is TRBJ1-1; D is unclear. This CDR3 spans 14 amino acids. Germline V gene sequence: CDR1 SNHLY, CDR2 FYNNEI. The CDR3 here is CASSVLSLRAEVFF. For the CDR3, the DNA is TGTGCCAGCAGTGTCCTCTCCCTAAGGGCTGAAGTTTTCTTT.

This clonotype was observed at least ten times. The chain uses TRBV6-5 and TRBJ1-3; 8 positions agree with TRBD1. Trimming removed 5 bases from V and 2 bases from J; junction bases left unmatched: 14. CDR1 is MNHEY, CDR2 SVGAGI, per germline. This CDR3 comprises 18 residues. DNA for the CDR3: TGTGCCAGCAGTCACGGTCCGAGGACAGGGATCGCTGGAAACACCATATATTTT. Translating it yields CASSHGPRTGIAGNTIYF.

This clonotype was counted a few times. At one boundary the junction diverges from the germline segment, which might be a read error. The CDR3 loop is CGSSLQVGVSIDTQYF. The CDR3 DNA sequence: TGTGGCAGCAGCTTACAAGTGGGAGTCAGCATAGATACGCAGTATTTT. The chain links TRBV11-2 to TRBJ2-3, with a weak D call TRBD2 (5 bases). CDR1 is SGHAT, CDR2 FQNNGV, per germline. The CDR3 has 16 amino acids.

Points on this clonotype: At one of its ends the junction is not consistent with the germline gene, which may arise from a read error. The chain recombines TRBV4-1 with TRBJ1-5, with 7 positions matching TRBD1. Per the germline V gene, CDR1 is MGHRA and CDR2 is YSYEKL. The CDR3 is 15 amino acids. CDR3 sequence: CTSSQGVDSNQPQHF. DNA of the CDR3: TGCACCAGCAGCCAGGGGGTCGATAGTAATCAGCCCCAGCATTTT.

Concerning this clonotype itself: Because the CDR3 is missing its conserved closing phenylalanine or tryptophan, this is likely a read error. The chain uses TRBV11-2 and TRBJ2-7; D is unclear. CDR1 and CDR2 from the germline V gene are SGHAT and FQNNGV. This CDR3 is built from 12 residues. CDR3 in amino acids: CASCLSGFKQYL. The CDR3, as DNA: TGTGCCAGCTGCTTGTCAGGATTCAAGCAGTACTTA.

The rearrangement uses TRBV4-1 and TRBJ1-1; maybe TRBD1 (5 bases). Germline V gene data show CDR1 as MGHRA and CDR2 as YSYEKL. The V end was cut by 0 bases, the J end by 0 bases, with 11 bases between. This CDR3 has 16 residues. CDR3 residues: CASSQDWTRMNTEAFF. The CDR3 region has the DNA TGCGCCAGCAGCCAAGATTGGACACGGATGAACACTGAAGCTTTCTTT.

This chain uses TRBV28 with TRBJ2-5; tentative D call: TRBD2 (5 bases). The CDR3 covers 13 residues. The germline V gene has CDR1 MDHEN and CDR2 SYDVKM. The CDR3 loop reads CGMQSGDPKTQYF. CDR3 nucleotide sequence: TGTGGCATGCAAAGCGGAGACCCCAAGACCCAGTACTTC.

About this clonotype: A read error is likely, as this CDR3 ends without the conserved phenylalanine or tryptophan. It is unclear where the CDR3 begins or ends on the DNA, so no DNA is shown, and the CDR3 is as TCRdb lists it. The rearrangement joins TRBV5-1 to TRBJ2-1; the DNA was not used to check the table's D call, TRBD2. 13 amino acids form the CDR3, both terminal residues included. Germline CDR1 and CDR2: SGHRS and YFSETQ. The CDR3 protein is CASSLGLAGEVSL.

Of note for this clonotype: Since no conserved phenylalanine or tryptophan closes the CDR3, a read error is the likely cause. The CDR3 nucleotides are TGCAGCGCAAACTTTAGTATCTACGAGCAGTACTTA. Translating it yields CSANFSIYEQYL. This chain connects TRBV29-1 to TRBJ2-7; D remains ambiguous. The CDR3 covers 12 residues. V was pared by 7 bases and J by 3 bases, with 13 bases between. Germline lookup yields CDR1 SQVTM and CDR2 ANQGSEA.

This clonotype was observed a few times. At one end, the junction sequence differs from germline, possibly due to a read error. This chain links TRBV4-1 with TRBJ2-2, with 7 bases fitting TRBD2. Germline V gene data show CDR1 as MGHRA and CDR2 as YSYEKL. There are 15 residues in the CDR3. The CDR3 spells CASSQELSSAGELLF. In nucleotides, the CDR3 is TGCGCCAGCAGCCAAGAGCTAAGCAGTGCGGGGGAGCTGCTTTTT.

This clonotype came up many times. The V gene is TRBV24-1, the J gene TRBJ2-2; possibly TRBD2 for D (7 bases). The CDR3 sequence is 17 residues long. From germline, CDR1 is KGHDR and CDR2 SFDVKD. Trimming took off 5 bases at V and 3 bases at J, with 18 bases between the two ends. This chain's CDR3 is CATSGPVGGGDTGELFF. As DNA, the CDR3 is TGTGCCACCAGTGGTCCAGTAGGGGGAGGGGACACCGGGGAGCTGTTTTTT.

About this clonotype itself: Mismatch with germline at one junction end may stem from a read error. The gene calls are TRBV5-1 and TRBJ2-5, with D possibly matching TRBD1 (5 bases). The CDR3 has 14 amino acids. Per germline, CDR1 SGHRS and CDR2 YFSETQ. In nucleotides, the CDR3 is TGCGCCAGCAGTTTGATTACAGGTTCAGAGACCCAGCACTTC. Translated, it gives CASSLITGSETQHF.

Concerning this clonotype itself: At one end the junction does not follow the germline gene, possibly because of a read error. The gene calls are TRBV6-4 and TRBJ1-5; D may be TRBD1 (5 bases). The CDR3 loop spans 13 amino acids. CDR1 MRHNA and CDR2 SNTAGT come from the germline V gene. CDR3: CTSSEVWDQSQHF. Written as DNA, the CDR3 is TGTACCAGCAGTGAGGTATGGGACCAGTCCCAGCATTTT.

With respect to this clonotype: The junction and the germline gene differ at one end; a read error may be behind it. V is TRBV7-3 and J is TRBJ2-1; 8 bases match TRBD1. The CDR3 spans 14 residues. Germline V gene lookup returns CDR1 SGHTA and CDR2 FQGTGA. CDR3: CVSSPGTGVDEQFF. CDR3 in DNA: TGTGTCAGCAGCCCCGGGACAGGAGTCGATGAGCAGTTCTTC.

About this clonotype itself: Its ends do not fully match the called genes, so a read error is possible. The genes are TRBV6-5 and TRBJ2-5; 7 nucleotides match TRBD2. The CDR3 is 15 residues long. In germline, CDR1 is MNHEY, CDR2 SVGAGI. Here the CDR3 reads CASSYTTGREETRYF. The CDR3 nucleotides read TGTGCCAGCAGTTACACGACGGGGAGGGAAGAGACCCGGTACTTC.

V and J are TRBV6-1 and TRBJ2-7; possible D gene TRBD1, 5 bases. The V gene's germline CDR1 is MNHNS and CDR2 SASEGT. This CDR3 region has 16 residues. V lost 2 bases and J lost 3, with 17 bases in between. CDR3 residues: CASSEIRTQGCYEQYF. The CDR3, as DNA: TGTGCCAGCAGTGAAATTAGGACACAAGGTTGCTACGAGCAGTACTTC.

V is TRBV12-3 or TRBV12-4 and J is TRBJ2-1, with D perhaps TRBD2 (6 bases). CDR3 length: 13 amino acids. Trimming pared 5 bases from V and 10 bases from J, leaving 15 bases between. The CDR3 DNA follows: TGTGCCAGCAGTCCCGGAGGGCGGGGAGAGCAGTTCTTC. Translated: CASSPGGRGEQFF.

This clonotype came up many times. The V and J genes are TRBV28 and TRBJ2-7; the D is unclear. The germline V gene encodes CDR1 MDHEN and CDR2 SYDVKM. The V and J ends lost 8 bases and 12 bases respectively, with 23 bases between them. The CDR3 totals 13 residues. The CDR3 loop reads CASDPETPTPRYF. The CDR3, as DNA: TGTGCCAGCGACCCCGAGACCCCCACCCCTCGGTACTTC.

In nucleotides, the CDR3 is TGTACTAGCAGCCGGACAGTGGTTTCACCCCTCCACTTT. It encodes CTSSRTVVSPLHF. The rearrangement uses TRBV11-1 and TRBJ1-6, with D possibly matching TRBD1 (6 bases). The CDR3 sequence is 13 residues long. Germline V CDR1 and CDR2: SGHAT, FQDESV (reference sequence). Variable domain in full (rest from reference TRBV11-1 and TRBJ1-6): EAEVAQSPRYKITEKSQAVAFWCDPISGHATLYWYRQILGQGPELLVQFQDESVVDDSQLPKDRFSAERLKGVDSTLKIQPAELGDSAMYLCTSSRTVVSPLHFGNGTRLTVT.

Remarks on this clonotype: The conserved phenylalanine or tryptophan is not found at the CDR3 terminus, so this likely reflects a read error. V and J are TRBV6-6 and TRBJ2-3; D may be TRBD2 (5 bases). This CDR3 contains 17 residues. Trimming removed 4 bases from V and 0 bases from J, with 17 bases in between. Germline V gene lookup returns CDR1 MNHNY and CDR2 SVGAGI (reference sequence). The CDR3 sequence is CASSSLGLTGSTDTQYL. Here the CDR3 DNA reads TGTGCCAGCAGTTCCCTGGGTTTAACGGGGAGCACAGATACGCAGTATCTT.

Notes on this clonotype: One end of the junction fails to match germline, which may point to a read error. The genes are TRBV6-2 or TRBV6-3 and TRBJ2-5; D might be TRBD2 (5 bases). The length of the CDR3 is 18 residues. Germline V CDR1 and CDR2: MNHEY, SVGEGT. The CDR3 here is CATSSHSRDLLYQETQYF. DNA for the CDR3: TGTGCCACCAGTTCCCACTCTCGGGATCTCCTGTACCAAGAGACCCAGTACTTC.

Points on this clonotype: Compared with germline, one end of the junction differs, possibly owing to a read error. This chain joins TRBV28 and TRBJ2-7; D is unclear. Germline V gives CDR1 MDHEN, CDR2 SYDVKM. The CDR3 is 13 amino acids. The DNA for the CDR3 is TGTGCCAGCAGTTTGGCCCTCGGCTACGAGCAGCACTTC. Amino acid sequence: CASSLALGYEQHF. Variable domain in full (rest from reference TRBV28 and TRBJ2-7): DVKVTQSSRYLVKRTGEKVFLECVQDMDHENMFWYRQDPGLGLRLIYFSYDVKMKEKGDIPEGYSVSREKKERFSLILESASTNQTSMYLCASSLALGYEQHFGPGTRLTVT.

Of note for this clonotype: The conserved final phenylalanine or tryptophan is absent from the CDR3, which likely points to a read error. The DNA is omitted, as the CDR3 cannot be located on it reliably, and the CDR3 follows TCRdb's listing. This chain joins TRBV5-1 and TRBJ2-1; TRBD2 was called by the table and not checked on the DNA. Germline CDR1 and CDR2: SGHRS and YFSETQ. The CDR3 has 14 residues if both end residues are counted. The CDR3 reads CASSLLAGGYEQFL.

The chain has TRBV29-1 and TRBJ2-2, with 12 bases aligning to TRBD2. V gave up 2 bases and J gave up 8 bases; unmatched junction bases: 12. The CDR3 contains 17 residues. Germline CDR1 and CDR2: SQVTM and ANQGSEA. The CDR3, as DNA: TGCAGCGTTGAACCTCTGTCTAGCGGGGGGGCCCCAGGGGAGCTGTTTTTT. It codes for CSVEPLSSGGAPGELFF.